Listed below are T cell receptor beta chains from one sample, sequenced in a study of blood T cell repertoires in COVID-19. Repertoires were generated with immunoSEQ multiplex PCR, while TCRdb's copy carries only in-frame clones and drops some. The sample lists hundreds of thousands of clones, 70% to 90% occurring once. Sequenced material: peripheral blood. These receptors originate from a man aged 45 to 65 with active or convalescent COVID-19. Both conserved end residues are part of each CDR3. The D gene is left open where the match is weak. Not all rows give a size; the values are once, few, many and, for expanded clones, a class.

CDR3aa,CDR3nt,abundance,j_gene,v_gene,d_gene
CASSTHRGFYGYTF,TGTGCCAGCAGTACCCACAGGGGCTTCTATGGCTACACCTTC,.,TRBJ1-2,TRBV28,TRBD1
CASRRREADSGANVLTF,TGTGCCAGCAGGCGGCGGGAGGCCGACTCTGGGGCCAACGTCCTGACTTTC,.,TRBJ2-6,TRBV2,TRBD2
CASSVGAGQGGTPNTGELFF,TGTGCCAGCAGCGTAGGGGCCGGACAGGGAGGAACCCCGAACACCGGGGAGCTGTTTTTT,.,TRBJ2-2,TRBV9,TRBD1
CAWSVPSGNTGELFF,TGTGCCTGGAGTGTTCCTAGCGGAAACACCGGGGAGCTGTTTTTT,.,TRBJ2-2,TRBV30,TRBD2
CASSLTGALFSGANVLTF,TGCGCCAGCAGCCTCACAGGGGCCCTCTTCTCTGGGGCCAACGTCCTGACTTTC,.,TRBJ2-6,TRBV4-1,TRBD1
CATSRTGGSGNTIYF,TGTGCCACCAGCAGGACAGGGGGCTCTGGAAACACCATATATTTT,once,TRBJ1-3,TRBV15,TRBD1
CASSFLLAADSYEQYF,TGTGCCAGCAGTTTTCTACTAGCGGCAGACTCCTACGAGCAGTACTTC,.,TRBJ2-7,TRBV6-5,TRBD2
CASSRSVTGGGETQYF,TGCGCCAGCAGCCGATCAGTGACAGGGGGCGGGGAGACCCAGTACTTC,.,TRBJ2-5,TRBV4-1,TRBD1
CSVVTGAFLGYTF,TGCAGCGTTGTAACAGGTGCCTTTTTGGGCTACACCTTC,.,TRBJ1-2,TRBV29-1,.
CASSPAFSRSYEQYF,TGCGCCAGCAGCCCCGCTTTTTCGCGGAGCTACGAGCAGTACTTC,few,TRBJ2-7,TRBV5-1,.
CASSFSQGLDYEQYF,TGTGCCAGCTCATTCTCACAGGGGTTGGACTACGAGCAGTACTTC,.,TRBJ2-7,TRBV18,TRBD1
CASSLMQGYEQYF,TGTGCCAGCAGTTTAATGCAGGGGTACGAGCAGTACTTC,.,TRBJ2-7,TRBV12-3/TRBV12-4,.
CASSPGGGPYEQYF,TGTGCCAGCAGCCCCGGAGGGGGCCCCTACGAGCAGTACTTC,.,TRBJ2-7,TRBV7-3,.
CASSLRPLGTGFNTEAFF,TGCGCCAGCAGCTTGCGACCGCTCGGGACAGGGTTTAACACTGAAGCTTTCTTT,.,TRBJ1-1,TRBV5-1,TRBD1
CSAGHDYEQYF,TGCAGTGCTGGACACGATTACGAGCAGTACTTC,.,TRBJ2-7,TRBV20-1,.
CASNAGTGGAANEKLFF,TGCGCCAGCAATGCCGGGACAGGGGGCGCAGCTAATGAAAAACTGTTTTTT,few,TRBJ1-4,TRBV10-1,TRBD1